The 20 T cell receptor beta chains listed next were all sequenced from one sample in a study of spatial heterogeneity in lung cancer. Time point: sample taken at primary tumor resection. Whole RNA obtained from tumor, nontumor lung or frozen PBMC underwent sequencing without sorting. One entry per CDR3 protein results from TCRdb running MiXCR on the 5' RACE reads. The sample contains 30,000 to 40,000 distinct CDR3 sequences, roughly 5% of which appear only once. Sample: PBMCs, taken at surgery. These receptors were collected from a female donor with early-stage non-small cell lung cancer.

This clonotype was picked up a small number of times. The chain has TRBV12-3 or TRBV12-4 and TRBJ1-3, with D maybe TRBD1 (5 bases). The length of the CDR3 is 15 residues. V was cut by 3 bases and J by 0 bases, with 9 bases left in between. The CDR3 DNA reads TGTGCCAGCAGTTTTTGGGGGTACTCTGGAAACACCATATATTTT. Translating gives CASSFWGYSGNTIYF.

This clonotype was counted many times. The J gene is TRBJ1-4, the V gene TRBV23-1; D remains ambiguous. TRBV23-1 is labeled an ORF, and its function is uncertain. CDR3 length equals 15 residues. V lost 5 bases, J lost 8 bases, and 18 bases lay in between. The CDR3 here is CASSDPTGLVEKLFF. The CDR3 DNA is TGCGCCAGCAGTGACCCCACCGGTCTGGTCGAAAAACTGTTTTTT.

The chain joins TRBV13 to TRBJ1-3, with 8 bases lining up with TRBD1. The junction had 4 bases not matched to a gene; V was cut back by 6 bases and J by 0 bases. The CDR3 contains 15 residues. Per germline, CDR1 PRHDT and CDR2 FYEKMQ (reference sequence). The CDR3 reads CASRYRGSSGNTIYF. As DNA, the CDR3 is TGTGCCAGCAGATACAGGGGGAGCTCTGGAAACACCATATATTTT.

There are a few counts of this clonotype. The CDR3 coding sequence is TGTGCCAGCAGTCGAGTAGCGGGGGAAGAGACCCAGTACTTC. This codes for CASSRVAGEETQYF. The chain combines TRBV12-3 or TRBV12-4 with TRBJ2-5; TRBD2 agrees at 9 bases. CDR3 length equals 14 residues. The J segment lost 3 bases and the V segment lost 5 bases, leaving 4 bases of the junction unmatched.

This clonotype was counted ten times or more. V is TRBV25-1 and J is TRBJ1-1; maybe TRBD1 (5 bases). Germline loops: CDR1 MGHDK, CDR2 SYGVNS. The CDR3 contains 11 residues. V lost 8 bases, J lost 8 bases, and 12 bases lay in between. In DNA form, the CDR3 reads TGTGCCAGCGTAAAGGGGAAAGAAGCTTTCTTT. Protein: CASVKGKEAFF.

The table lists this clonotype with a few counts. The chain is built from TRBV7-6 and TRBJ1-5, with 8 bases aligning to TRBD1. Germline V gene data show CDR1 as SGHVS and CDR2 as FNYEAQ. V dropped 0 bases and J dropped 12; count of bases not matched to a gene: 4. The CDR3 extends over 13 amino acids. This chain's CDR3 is CASSLADRGDQHF. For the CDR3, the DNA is TGTGCCAGCAGCTTAGCCGACAGGGGTGACCAGCATTTT.

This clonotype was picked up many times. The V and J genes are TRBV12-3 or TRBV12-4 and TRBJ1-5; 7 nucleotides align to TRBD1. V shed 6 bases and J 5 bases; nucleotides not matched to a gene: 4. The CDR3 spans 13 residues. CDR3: CASSSQGDQPQHF. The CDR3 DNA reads TGTGCCAGCAGCTCTCAGGGGGATCAGCCCCAGCATTTT.

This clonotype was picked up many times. The CDR3 sequence: CASSIGTGGETQYF. CDR3 nucleotide sequence: TGTGCCAGTAGTATCGGGACAGGGGGAGAGACCCAGTACTTC. The chain links TRBV19 to TRBJ2-5; 11 nucleotides match TRBD1. The ends lost 3 bases at V and 4 bases at J; junction bases unmatched: 1. Germline CDR1 LNHDA, CDR2 SQIVND (reference sequence). This CDR3 contains 14 residues.

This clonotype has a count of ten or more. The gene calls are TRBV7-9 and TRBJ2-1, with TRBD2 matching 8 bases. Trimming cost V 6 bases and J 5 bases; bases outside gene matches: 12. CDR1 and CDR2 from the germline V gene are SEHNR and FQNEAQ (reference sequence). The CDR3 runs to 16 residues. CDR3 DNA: TGTGCCAGCAGTCTACAAGGCTCGCGGGGGGACAATGAGCAGTTCTTC. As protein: CASSLQGSRGDNEQFF.

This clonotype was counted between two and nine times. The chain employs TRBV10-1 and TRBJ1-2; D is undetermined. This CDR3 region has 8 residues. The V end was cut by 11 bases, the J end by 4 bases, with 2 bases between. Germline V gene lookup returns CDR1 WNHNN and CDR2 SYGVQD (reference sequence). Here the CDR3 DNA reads TGCGCCCCCTATGGCTACACCTTC. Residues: CAPYGYTF.

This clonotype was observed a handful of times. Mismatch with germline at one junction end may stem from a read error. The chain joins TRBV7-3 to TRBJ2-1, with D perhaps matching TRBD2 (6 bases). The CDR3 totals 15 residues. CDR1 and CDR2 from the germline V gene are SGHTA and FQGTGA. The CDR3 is CATSLMPGTVNEQFF. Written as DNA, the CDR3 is TGTGCCACCAGCTTAATGCCCGGGACTGTCAATGAGCAGTTCTTC.

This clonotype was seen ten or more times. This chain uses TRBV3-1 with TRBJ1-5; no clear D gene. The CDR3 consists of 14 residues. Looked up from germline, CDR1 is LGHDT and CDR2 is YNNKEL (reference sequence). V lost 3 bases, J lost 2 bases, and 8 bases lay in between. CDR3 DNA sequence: TGTGCCAGCAGCCAGGATTTGGGCAATCAGCCCCAGCATTTT. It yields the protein CASSQDLGNQPQHF.

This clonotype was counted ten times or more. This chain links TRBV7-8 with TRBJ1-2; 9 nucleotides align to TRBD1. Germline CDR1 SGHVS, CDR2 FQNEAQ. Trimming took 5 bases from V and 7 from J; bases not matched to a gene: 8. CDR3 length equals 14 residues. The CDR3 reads CASSTRTGEGGYTF. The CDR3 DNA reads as TGTGCCAGCAGCACAAGGACAGGGGAAGGTGGCTACACCTTC. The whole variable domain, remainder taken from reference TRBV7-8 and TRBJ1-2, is GAGVSQSPRYKVAKRGQDVALRCDPISGHVSLFWYQQALGQGPEFLTYFQNEAQLDKSGLPSDRFFAERPEGSVSTLKIQRTQQEDSAVYLCASSTRTGEGGYTFGSGTRLTVV.

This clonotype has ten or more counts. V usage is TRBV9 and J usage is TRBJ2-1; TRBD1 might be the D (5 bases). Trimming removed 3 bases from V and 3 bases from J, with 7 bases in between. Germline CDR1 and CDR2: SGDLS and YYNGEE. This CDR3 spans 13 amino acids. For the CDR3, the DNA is TGTGCCAGCAGCGCCACAGGCTACAATGAGCAGTTCTTC. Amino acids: CASSATGYNEQFF.

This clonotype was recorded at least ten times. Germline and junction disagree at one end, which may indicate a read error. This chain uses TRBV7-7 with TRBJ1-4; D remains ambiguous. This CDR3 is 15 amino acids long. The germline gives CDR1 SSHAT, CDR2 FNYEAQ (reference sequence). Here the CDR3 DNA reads TGTGCTAGCAGCCTCCAATCGGGGTCGGATGAAAAACTGTTTTTT. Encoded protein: CASSLQSGSDEKLFF.

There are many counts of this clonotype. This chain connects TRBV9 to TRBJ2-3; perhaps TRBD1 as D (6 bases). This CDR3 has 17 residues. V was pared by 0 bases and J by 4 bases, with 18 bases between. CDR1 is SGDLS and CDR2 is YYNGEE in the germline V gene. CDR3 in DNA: TGTGCCAGCAGCGTAGTCCCTATAAGGGGGAAGGCAGATACGCAGTATTTT. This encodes CASSVVPIRGKADTQYF.

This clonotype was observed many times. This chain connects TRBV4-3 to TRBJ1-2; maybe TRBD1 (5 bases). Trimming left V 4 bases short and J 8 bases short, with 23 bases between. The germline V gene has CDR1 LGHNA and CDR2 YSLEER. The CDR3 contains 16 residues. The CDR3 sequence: CASSPGGLRQGGGYTF. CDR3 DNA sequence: TGCGCCAGCAGCCCGGGGGGACTCCGGCAGGGTGGCGGCTACACCTTC.

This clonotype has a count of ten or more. This CDR3 is CASSQEGGGSSYNEQFF. The DNA of the CDR3 is TGCGCCAGCAGCCAAGAAGGGGGGGGGTCCTCCTACAATGAGCAGTTCTTC. This chain connects TRBV4-3 to TRBJ2-1; D perhaps matches TRBD2 (7 bases). The length of the CDR3 is 17 residues. Trimming pared 0 bases from V and 0 bases from J, leaving 12 bases between. CDR1 LGHNA and CDR2 YSLEER come from the germline V gene.

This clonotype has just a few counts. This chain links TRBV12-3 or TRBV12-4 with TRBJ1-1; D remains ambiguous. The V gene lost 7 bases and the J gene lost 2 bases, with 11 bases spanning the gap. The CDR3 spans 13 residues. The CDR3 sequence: CASKLFGNTEAFF. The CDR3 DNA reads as TGTGCCAGCAAATTATTTGGTAACACTGAAGCTTTCTTT.

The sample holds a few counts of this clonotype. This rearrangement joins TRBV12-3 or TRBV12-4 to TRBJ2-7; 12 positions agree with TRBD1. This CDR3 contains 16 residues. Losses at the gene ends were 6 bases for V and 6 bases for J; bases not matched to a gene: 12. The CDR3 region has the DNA TGTGCCAGCAGCAATTTGTGGGGGACAGGGGGCGTCGAGCAGTACTTC. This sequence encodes CASSNLWGTGGVEQYF.